What follows is one TCR beta chain and its context. This entry comes from a study of blood T cell repertoires in COVID-19. The V gene's germline CDR1 is MNHEY and CDR2 SVGEGT. The CDR3 is 19 amino acids. Method: immunoSEQ multiplex PCR; TCRdb's copy keeps in-frame clones and lacks some. The data show hundreds of thousands of clones, 70% to 90% seen once. The sample taken for sequencing was peripheral blood. V is TRBV6-2 or TRBV6-3 and J is TRBJ2-5, with 9 bases aligning to TRBD1. The end of the DNA is better explained by TRBJ2-7, so the J call may be wrong. This TCR derives from a young woman with COVID-19, enrolled during active disease. The CDR3 nucleotides are TGTGCCAGCAGTTCGTGGAGAACAGGGGGCATGGGGCCTGTTTACGAGCAGTACTTC. It specifies CASSSWRTGGMGPVYEQYF.